This T cell receptor beta chain was identified during a study of read filtering for tumor transcriptome and immune sequencing. CDR1 and CDR2 from the germline V gene are MNHEY and SVGEGT. The CDR3 totals 16 residues. J lost 2 bases, V lost 0 bases, and 4 bases had no gene match. This clonotype was observed at least ten times. The library was built from roughly 400 ng RNA with molecular barcoded adaptors for alpha/delta and beta/gamma chains. One entry per CDR3 protein, called by TCRdb with MiXCR from the reads. The data show approximately 60,000 distinct CDR3 sequences, around a fifth seen once. The TCR comes from a donor aged 40 or over with multiple myeloma. The source material was a population of CD138-negative cells sorted from bone marrow. The genes are TRBV6-2 or TRBV6-3 and TRBJ2-4; TRBD2 agrees at 7 bases. The CDR3 DNA sequence: TGTGCCAGCAGTTACTCGTTCGGGGGGACCAAAAACATTCAGTACTTC. It encodes CASSYSFGGTKNIQYF.